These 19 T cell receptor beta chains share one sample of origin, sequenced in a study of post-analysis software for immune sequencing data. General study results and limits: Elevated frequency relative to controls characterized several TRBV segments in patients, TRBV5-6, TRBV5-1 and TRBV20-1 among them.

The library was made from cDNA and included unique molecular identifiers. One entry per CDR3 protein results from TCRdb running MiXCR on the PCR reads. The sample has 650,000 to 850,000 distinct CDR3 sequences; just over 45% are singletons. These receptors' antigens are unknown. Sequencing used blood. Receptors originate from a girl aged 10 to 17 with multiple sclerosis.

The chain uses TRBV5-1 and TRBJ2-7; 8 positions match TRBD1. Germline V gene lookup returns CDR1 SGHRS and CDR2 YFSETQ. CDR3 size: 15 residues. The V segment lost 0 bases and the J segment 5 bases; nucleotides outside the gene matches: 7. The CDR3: CASSLGRTGRNEQYF. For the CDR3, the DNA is TGCGCCAGCAGCTTGGGAAGGACAGGGAGGAACGAGCAGTACTTC.

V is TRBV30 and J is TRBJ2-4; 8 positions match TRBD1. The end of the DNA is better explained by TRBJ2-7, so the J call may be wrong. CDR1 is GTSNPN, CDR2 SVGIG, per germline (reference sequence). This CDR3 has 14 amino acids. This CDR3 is CAWSVAQGAYEQYF. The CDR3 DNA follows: TGTGCCTGGAGTGTAGCCCAGGGGGCGTACGAGCAGTACTTC.

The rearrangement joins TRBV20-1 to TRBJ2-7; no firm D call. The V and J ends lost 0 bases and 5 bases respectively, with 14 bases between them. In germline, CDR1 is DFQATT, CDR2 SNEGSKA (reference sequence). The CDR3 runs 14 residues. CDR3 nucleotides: TGCAGTGCTAGAGATTTAGCTGGTACCAACGAGCAGTACTTC. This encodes CSARDLAGTNEQYF.

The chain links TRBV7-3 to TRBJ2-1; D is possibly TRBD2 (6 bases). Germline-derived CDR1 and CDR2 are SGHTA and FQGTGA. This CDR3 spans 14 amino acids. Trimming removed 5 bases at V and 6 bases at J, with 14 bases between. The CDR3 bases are TGTGCCAGCAGCCCGGGGAGGCTAGCCAATGAGCAGTTCTTC. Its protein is CASSPGRLANEQFF.

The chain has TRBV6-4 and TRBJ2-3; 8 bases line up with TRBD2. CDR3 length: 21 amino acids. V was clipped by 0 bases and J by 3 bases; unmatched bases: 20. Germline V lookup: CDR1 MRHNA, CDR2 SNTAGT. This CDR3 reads CASSDSMPGGVHFPLTDTQYF. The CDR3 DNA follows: TGTGCCAGCAGTGACTCGATGCCGGGGGGGGTGCACTTTCCACTTACAGATACGCAGTATTTT.

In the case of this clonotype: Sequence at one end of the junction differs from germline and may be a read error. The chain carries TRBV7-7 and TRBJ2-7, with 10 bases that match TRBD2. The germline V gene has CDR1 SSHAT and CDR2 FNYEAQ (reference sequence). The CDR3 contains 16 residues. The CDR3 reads CASSPNPGLASYEQYF. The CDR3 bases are TGTGCTAGCAGCCCGAACCCGGGACTAGCGAGCTACGAGCAGTACTTC.

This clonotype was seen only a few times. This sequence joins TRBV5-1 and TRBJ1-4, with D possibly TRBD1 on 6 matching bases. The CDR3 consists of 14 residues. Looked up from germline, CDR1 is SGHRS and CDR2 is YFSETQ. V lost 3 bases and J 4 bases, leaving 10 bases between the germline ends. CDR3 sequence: CASSSGHINEKLFF. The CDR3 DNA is TGCGCCAGCAGCTCGGGACACATTAATGAAAAACTGTTTTTT.

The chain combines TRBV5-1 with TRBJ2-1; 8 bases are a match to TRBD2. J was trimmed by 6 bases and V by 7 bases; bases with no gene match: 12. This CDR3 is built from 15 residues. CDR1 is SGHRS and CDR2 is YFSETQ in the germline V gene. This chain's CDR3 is CASGGAGGPSNEQFF. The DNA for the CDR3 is TGCGCCAGCGGAGGGGCGGGAGGCCCTTCCAATGAGCAGTTCTTC. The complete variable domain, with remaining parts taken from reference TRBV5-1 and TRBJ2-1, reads KAGVTQTPRYLIKTRGQQVTLSCSPISGHRSVSWYQQTPGQGLQFLFEYFSETQRNKGNFPGRFSGRQFSNSRSEMNVSTLELGDSALYLCASGGAGGPSNEQFFGPGTRLTVL.

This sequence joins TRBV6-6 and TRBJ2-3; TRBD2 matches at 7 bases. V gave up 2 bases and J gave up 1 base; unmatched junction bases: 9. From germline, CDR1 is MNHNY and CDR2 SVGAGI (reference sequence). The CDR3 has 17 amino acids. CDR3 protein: CASSYADGAGGTDTQYF. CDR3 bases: TGTGCCAGCAGTTACGCTGATGGGGCGGGAGGCACAGATACGCAGTATTTT.

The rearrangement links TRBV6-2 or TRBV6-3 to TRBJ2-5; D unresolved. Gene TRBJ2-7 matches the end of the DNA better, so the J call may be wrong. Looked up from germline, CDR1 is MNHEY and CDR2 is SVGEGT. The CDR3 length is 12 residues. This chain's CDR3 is CASSSIIYEQYF. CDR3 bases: TGTGCCAGCAGTTCCATAATCTACGAGCAGTACTTC.

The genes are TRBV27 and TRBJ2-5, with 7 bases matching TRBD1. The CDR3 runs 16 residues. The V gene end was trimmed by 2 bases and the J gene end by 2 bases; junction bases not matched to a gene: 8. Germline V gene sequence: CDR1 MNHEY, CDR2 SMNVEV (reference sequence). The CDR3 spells CASSLRALGQQETQYF. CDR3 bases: TGTGCCAGCAGTTTAAGGGCTCTGGGACAGCAAGAGACCCAGTACTTC.

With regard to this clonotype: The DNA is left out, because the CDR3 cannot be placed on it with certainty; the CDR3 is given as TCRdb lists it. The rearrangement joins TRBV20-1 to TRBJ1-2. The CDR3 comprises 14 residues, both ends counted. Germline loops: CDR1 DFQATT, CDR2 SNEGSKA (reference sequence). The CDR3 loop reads CSPPPSDLTYGCTF.

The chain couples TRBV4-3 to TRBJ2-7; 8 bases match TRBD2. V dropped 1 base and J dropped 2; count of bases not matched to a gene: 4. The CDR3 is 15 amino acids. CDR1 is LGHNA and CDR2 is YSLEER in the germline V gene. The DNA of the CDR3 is TGCGCCAGCAGCCAAGGCGGTAGCGGGACCTACGAGCAGTACTTC. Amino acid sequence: CASSQGGSGTYEQYF.

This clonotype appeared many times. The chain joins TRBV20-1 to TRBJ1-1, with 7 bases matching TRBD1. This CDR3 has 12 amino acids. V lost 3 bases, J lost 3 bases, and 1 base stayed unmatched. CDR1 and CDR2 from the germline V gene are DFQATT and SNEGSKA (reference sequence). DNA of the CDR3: TGCAGTGCTAGCGACAGGGACACTGAAGCTTTCTTT. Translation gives CSASDRDTEAFF.

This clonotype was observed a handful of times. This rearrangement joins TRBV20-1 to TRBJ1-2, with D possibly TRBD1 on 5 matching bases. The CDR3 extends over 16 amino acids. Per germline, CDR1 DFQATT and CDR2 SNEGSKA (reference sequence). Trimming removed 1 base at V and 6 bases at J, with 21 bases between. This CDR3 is CSARGRDHSQRDGYTF. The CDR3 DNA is TGCAGTGCTAGAGGCAGGGACCATTCCCAACGGGATGGCTACACCTTC.

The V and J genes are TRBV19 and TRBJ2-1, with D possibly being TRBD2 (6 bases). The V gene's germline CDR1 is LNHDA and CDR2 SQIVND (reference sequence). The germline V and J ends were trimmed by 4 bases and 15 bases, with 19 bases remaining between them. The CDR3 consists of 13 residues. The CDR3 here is CASSREDFWELFF. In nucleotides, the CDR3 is TGTGCCAGTAGTAGGGAGGACTTTTGGGAATTGTTCTTC.

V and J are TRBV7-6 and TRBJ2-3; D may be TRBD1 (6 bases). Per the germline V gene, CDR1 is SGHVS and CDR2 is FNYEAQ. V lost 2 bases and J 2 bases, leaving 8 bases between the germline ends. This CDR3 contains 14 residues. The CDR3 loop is CASSLRQDTDTQYF. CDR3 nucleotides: TGTGCCAGCAGCTTAAGACAGGACACAGATACGCAGTATTTT.

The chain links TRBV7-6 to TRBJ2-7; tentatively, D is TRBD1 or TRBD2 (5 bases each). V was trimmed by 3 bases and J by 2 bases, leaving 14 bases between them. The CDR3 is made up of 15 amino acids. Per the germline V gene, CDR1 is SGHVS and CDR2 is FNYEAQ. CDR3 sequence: CASSLVDGTAYEQYF. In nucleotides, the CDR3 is TGTGCCAGCAGCTTGGTTGATGGGACGGCCTACGAGCAGTACTTC.

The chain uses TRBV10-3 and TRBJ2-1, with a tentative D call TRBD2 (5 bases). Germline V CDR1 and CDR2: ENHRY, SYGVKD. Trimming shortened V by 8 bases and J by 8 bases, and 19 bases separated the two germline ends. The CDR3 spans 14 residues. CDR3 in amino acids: CAIREGVQSYEQFF. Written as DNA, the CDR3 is TGTGCCATCCGCGAGGGCGTCCAGAGCTATGAGCAGTTCTTC.